Listed below are T cell receptor beta chains from one sample, sequenced in a study of T-cell memory formation after mild COVID-19. Using its own MiXCR run on the 5' RACE reads, TCRdb lists one record per CDR3 protein. The repertoire consists of 150,000 to 200,000 distinct CDR3 sequences, with roughly 30% occurring once and the leading ten covering about 11%. The sample consisted of PBMCs or a T cell subset sorted from them (not recorded which). The receptors here all came from an adult woman who had mild COVID-19 (a few samples of this study predate the infection). Cell type and time point are not known. Both conserved end residues are part of each CDR3. The order of the fields is V gene, D gene, clone size, J gene, CDR3 DNA, CDR3 protein. A D gene is named only where the DNA matches it firmly. Not every row has a clone size; where given, it reads once, few, many or a size class.

v_call: TRBV9; d_call: -; clone_size: -; j_call: TRBJ2-7; cdr3_nt: TGTGCCAGCAGCGTAGCTGCGACAGGCTCCTACGAGCAGTACTTC; cdr3_aa: CASSVAATGSYEQYF
v_call: TRBV6-5; d_call: TRBD2; clone_size: few; j_call: TRBJ2-7; cdr3_nt: TGTGCCAGCAGTTACTCGGCTAGCGGGAGGGCCTACGAGCAGTACTTC; cdr3_aa: CASSYSASGRAYEQYF
v_call: TRBV29-1; d_call: TRBD1; clone_size: -; j_call: TRBJ1-4; cdr3_nt: TGCAGCGGCCGACAGGGGAAGGGTGAAAAACTGTTTTTT; cdr3_aa: CSGRQGKGEKLFF
v_call: TRBV7-2; d_call: -; clone_size: -; j_call: TRBJ2-1; cdr3_nt: TGTGCCAGCAGCGAACGACGGGACTGGAATGAGCAGTTCTTC; cdr3_aa: CASSERRDWNEQFF
v_call: TRBV12-3/TRBV12-4; d_call: -; clone_size: few; j_call: TRBJ2-2; cdr3_nt: TGTGCCAGCCCCGGTTTTACCGGGGAGCTGTTTTTT; cdr3_aa: CASPGFTGELFF
v_call: TRBV20-1; d_call: TRBD2; clone_size: -; j_call: TRBJ2-2; cdr3_nt: TGCAGTGCTAGAGGGACGGGGGGGACCGGCGGGGAGCTGTTTTTT; cdr3_aa: CSARGTGGTGGELFF
v_call: TRBV27; d_call: -; clone_size: -; j_call: TRBJ2-1; cdr3_nt: TGTGCCAGCAGTTTTTCTCGGGGGAGGAGGTTCTTC; cdr3_aa: CASSFSRGRRFF
v_call: TRBV29-1; d_call: -; clone_size: -; j_call: TRBJ2-2; cdr3_nt: TGCAGCGTTCGGCGAAGGGGGCGCGGGGCGAACACCGGGGAGCTGTTTTTT; cdr3_aa: CSVRRRGRGANTGELFF
v_call: TRBV20-1; d_call: -; clone_size: few; j_call: TRBJ2-1; cdr3_nt: TGCAGTGCTAGAGATGGCCAAGATGTTGTCTATCCCAATGAGCAGTTCTTC; cdr3_aa: CSARDGQDVVYPNEQFF
v_call: TRBV24-1; d_call: TRBD2; clone_size: few; j_call: TRBJ2-1; cdr3_nt: TGTGCCACCAGTGAACAAATCAGCGGGGGGGAGAGCTCCTACAATGAGCAGTTCTTC; cdr3_aa: CATSEQISGGESSYNEQFF
v_call: TRBV12-3/TRBV12-4; d_call: TRBD1; clone_size: -; j_call: TRBJ1-5; cdr3_nt: TGTGCCAGCAGGACAGGGAATCAGCCCCAGCATTTT; cdr3_aa: CASRTGNQPQHF
v_call: TRBV12-3/TRBV12-4; d_call: TRBD2; clone_size: few; j_call: TRBJ2-1; cdr3_nt: TGTGCCAGCAGACTTAGCGGGAGGGAAAACAATGAGCAGTTCTTC; cdr3_aa: CASRLSGRENNEQFF
v_call: TRBV7-9; d_call: -; clone_size: -; j_call: TRBJ2-7; cdr3_nt: TGTGCCAGCAGCCCGGGACGCGCAGGGGACCCCTACGAGCAGTACTTC; cdr3_aa: CASSPGRAGDPYEQYF
v_call: TRBV12-3/TRBV12-4; d_call: -; clone_size: -; j_call: TRBJ1-2; cdr3_nt: TGTGCCAGCAGTCGGGCCTTAGGCTATGGCTACACCTTC; cdr3_aa: CASSRALGYGYTF
v_call: TRBV12-3/TRBV12-4; d_call: -; clone_size: -; j_call: TRBJ2-2; cdr3_nt: TGTGCCAGCAGCCCCCGAGACTTTCTCACCGGGGAGCTGTTTTTT; cdr3_aa: CASSPRDFLTGELFF
v_call: TRBV6-5; d_call: -; clone_size: few; j_call: TRBJ2-5; cdr3_nt: TGTGCCAGCAGCGGGATCTTAGCGCACAAGGGAGAGACCCAGTACTTC; cdr3_aa: CASSGILAHKGETQYF
v_call: TRBV7-8; d_call: -; clone_size: -; j_call: TRBJ2-1; cdr3_nt: TGTGCCAGCAGCCCCCTTCAGGGTTTCAATGAGCAGTTCTTC; cdr3_aa: CASSPLQGFNEQFF
v_call: TRBV4-2; d_call: -; clone_size: -; j_call: TRBJ2-1; cdr3_nt: TGTGCCAGCAGCCAAGTCGCAGCGGGTTCCTACAATGAGCAGTTCTTC; cdr3_aa: CASSQVAAGSYNEQFF
v_call: TRBV20-1; d_call: TRBD2; clone_size: -; j_call: TRBJ2-1; cdr3_nt: TGCAGTGCTAGTACTGGGTCGGGAGGTCAAATCTACAATGAGCAGTTCTTC; cdr3_aa: CSASTGSGGQIYNEQFF